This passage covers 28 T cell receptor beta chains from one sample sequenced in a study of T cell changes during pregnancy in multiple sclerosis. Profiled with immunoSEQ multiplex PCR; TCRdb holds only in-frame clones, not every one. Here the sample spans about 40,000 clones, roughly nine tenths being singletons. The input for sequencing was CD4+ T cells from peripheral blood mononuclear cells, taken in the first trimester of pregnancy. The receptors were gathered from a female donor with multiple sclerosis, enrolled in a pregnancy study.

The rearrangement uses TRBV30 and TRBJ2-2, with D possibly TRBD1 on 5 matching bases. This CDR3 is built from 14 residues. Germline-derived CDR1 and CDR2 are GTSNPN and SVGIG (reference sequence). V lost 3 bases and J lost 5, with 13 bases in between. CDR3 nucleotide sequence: TGTGCCTGGAGCAGGGCCTTGGGTACCGGGGAGCTGTTTTTT. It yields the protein CAWSRALGTGELFF.

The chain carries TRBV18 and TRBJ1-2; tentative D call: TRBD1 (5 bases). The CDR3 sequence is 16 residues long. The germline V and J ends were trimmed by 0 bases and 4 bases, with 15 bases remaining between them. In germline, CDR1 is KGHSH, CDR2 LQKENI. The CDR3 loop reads CASSPPLPQEVYGYTF. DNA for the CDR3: TGTGCCAGCTCACCACCCCTCCCACAGGAAGTCTATGGCTACACCTTC.

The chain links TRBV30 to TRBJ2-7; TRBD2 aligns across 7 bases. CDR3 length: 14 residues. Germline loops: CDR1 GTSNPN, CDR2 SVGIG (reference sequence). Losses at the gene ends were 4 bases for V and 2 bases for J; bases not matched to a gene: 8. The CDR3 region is CAWTLGRVAYEQYF. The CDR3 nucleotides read TGTGCCTGGACCTTGGGGAGGGTGGCCTACGAGCAGTACTTC.

CDR3 loop: CASSLDGLARKGDTQYF. CDR3 coding DNA: TGCGCCAGCAGCCTGGATGGTCTAGCGAGAAAGGGAGATACGCAGTATTTT. This chain uses TRBV5-1 with TRBJ2-3; D is perhaps TRBD2 (6 bases). Germline loops: CDR1 SGHRS, CDR2 YFSETQ. Trimming took 4 bases from V and 5 from J, leaving 23 bases between them. The CDR3 length is 17 residues.

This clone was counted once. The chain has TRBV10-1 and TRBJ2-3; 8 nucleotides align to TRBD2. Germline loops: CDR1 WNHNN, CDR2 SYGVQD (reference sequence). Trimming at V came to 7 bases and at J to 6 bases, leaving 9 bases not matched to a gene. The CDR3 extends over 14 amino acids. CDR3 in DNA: TGCGCCAGCAAGGAACTAGCGGAACCGGATACGCAGTATTTT. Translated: CASKELAEPDTQYF.

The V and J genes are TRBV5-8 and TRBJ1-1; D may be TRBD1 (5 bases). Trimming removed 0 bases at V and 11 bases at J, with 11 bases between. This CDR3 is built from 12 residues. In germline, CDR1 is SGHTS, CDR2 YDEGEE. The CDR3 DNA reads TGTGCCAGCAGCTTGGGTCAGGGTACGGCTTTCTTT. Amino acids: CASSLGQGTAFF.

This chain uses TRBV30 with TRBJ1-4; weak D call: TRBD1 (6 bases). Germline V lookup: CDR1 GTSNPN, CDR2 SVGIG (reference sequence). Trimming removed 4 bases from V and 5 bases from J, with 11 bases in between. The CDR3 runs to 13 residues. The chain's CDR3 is CAWTGHINEKLFF. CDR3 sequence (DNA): TGTGCCTGGACGGGACATATAAATGAAAAACTGTTTTTT.

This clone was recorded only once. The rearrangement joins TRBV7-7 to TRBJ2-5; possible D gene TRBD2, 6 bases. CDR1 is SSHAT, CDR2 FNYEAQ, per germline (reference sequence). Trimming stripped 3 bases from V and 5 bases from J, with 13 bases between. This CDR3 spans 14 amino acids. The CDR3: CASSLGGAGETQYF. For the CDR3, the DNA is TGTGCCAGCAGCTTGGGCGGGGCTGGGGAGACCCAGTACTTC. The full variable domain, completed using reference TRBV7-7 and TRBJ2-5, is GAGVSQSPRYKVTKRGQDVTLRCDPISSHATLYWYQQALGQGPEFLTYFNYEAQPDKSGLPSDRFSAERPEGSISTLTIQRTEQRDSAMYRCASSLGGAGETQYFGPGTRLLVL.

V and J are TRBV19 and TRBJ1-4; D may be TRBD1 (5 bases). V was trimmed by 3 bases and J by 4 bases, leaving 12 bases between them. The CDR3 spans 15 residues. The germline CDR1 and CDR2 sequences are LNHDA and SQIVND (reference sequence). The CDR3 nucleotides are TGTGCCAGTAGTATCGGAGGGGCCGGTAATGAAAAACTGTTTTTT. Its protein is CASSIGGAGNEKLFF.

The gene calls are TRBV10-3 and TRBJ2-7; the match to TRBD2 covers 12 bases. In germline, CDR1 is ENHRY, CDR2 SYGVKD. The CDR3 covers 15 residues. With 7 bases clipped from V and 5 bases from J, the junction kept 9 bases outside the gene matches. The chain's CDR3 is CAIKNTSGRLHEQYF. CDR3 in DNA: TGTGCCATCAAAAACACTAGCGGGAGGCTCCACGAGCAGTACTTC.

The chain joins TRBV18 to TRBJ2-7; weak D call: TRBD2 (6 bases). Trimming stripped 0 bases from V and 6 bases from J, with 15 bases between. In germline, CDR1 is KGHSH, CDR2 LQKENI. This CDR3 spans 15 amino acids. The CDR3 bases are TGTGCCAGCTCACCACCGTCCGGGAACGGGGGCGAGCAGTACTTC. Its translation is CASSPPSGNGGEQYF. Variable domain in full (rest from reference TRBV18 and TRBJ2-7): NAGVMQNPRHLVRRRGQEARLRCSPMKGHSHVYWYRQLPEEGLKFMVYLQKENIIDESGMPKERFSAEFPKEGPSILRIQQVVRGDSAAYFCASSPPSGNGGEQYFGPGTRLTVT.

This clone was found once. CDR3 region: CASSPQGAQEYEQFF. In DNA, the CDR3 is TGTGCCAGCTCACCACAGGGGGCTCAGGAATATGAGCAGTTCTTC. The V and J genes are TRBV18 and TRBJ2-1, with TRBD1 matching 7 bases. This CDR3 contains 15 residues. Per germline, CDR1 KGHSH and CDR2 LQKENI. Losses at the gene ends were 1 base for V and 8 bases for J; bases not matched to a gene: 8.

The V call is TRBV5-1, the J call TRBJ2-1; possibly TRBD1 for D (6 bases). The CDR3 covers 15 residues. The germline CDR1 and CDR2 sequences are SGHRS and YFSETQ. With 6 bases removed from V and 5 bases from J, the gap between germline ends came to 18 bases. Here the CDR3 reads CASTITGPANNEQFF. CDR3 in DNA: TGCGCCAGCACCATAACAGGGCCCGCGAACAATGAGCAGTTCTTC. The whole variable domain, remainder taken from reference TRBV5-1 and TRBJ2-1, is KAGVTQTPRYLIKTRGQQVTLSCSPISGHRSVSWYQQTPGQGLQFLFEYFSETQRNKGNFPGRFSGRQFSNSRSEMNVSTLELGDSALYLCASTITGPANNEQFFGPGTRLTVL.

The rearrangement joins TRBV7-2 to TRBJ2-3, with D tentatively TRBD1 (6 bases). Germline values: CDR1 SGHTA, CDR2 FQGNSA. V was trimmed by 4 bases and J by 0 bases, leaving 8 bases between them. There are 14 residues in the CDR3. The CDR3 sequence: CASSSDSSTDTQYF. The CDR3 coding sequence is TGTGCCAGCAGCTCGGACAGTAGCACAGATACGCAGTATTTT.

The DNA of the CDR3 is TGTGCCAGTAGGGTCCACGGGGAAAAACTGTTTTTT. Translating it yields CASRVHGEKLFF. This rearrangement joins TRBV19 to TRBJ1-4; unclear D gene. CDR1 and CDR2 (germline): LNHDA, SQIVND (reference sequence). The V end lost 6 bases, the J end lost 8 bases, and 10 bases lay between the germline ends. This CDR3 is 12 amino acids long.

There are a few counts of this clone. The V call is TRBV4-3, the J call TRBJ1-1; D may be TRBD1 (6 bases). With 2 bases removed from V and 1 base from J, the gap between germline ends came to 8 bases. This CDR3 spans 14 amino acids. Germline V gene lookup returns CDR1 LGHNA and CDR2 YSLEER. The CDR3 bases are TGCGCCAGCAGCCAACTACAGGGGAACACTGAAGCTTTCTTT. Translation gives CASSQLQGNTEAFF.

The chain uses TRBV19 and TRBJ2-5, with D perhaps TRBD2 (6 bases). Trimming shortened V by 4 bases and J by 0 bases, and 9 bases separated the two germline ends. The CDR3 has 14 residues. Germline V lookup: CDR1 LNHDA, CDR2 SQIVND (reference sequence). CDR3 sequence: CASSKTRYQETQYF. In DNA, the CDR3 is TGTGCCAGTAGTAAGACTAGGTACCAAGAGACCCAGTACTTC.

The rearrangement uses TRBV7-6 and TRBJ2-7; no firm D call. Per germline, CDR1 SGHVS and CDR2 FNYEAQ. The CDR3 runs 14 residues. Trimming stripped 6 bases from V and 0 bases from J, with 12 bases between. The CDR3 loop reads CASSNNPSSYEQYF. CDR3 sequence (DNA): TGTGCCAGCAGTAATAACCCTAGCTCCTACGAGCAGTACTTC.

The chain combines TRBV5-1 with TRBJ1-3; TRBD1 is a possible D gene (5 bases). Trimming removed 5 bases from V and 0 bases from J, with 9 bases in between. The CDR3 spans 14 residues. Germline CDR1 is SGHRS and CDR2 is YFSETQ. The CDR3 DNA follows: TGCGCCAGCAGGGACATAGGCTCTGGAAACACCATATATTTT. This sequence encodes CASRDIGSGNTIYF.

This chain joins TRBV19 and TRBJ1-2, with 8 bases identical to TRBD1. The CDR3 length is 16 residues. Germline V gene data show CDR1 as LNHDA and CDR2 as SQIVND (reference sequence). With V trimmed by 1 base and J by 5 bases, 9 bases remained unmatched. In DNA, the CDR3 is TGTGCCAGTAGTATAGTTGGGTCGGGACAGGAGTATGGCTACACCTTC. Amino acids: CASSIVGSGQEYGYTF.

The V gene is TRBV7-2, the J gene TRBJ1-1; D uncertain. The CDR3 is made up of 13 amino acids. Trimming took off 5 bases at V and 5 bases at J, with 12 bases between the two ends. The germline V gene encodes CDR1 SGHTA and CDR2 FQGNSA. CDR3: CASSRGSRTEAFF. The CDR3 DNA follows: TGTGCCAGCAGCCGAGGGAGCCGAACTGAAGCTTTCTTT.

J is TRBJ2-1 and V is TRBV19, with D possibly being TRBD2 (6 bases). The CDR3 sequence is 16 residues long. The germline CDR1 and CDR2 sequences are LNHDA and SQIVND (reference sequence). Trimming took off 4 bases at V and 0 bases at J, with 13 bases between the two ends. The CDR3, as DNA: TGTGCCAGTAGTACCCCAGGGAGGAGCTCCTACAATGAGCAGTTCTTC. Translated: CASSTPGRSSYNEQFF.

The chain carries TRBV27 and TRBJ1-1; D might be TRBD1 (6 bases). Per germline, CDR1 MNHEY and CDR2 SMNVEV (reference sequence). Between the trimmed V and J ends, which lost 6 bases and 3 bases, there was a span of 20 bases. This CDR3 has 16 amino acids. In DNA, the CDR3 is TGTGCCAGCAGATCCCCGAGAGGGGGGAGGGACACTGAAGCTTTCTTT. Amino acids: CASRSPRGGRDTEAFF.

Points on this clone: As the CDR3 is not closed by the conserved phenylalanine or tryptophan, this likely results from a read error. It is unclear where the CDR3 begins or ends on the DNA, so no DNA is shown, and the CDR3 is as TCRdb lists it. The CDR3 loop reads CASSPLNSGQGPHSY. This chain links TRBV19 with TRBJ1-2; the table's D call, TRBD1, has no DNA check behind it. From its first to its last residue, the CDR3 has 15 amino acids. The germline CDR1 and CDR2 sequences are LNHDA and SQIVND (reference sequence).

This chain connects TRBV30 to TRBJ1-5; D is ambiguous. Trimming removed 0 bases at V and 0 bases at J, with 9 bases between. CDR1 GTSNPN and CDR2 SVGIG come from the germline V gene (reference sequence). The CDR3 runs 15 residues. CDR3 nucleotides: TGTGCCTGGAGTGTACGGGGTTATAGCAATCAGCCCCAGCATTTT. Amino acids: CAWSVRGYSNQPQHF.

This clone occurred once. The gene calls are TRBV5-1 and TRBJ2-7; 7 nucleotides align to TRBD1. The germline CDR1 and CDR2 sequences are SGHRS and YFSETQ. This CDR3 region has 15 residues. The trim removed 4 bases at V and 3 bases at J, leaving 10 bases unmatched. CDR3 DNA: TGCGCCAGCAGCCTGGCCGCGGACAGGAGCTACGAGCAGTACTTC. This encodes CASSLAADRSYEQYF. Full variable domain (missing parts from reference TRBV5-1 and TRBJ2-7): KAGVTQTPRYLIKTRGQQVTLSCSPISGHRSVSWYQQTPGQGLQFLFEYFSETQRNKGNFPGRFSGRQFSNSRSEMNVSTLELGDSALYLCASSLAADRSYEQYFGPGTRLTVT.

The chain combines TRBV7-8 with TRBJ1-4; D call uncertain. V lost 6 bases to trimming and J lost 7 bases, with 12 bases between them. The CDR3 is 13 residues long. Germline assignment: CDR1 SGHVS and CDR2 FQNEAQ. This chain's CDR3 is CASSGRVAEKLFF. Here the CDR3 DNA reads TGTGCCAGCAGTGGGAGGGTGGCTGAAAAACTGTTTTTT. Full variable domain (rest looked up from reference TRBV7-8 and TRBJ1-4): GAGVSQSPRYKVAKRGQDVALRCDPISGHVSLFWYQQALGQGPEFLTYFQNEAQLDKSGLPSDRFFAERPEGSVSTLKIQRTQQEDSAVYLCASSGRVAEKLFFGSGTQLSVL.

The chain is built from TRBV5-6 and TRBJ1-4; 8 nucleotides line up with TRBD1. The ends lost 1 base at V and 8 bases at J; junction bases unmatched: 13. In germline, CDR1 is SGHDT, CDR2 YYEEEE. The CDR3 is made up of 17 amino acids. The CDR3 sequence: CASSLWFGRTGQEKLFF. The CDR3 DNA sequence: TGTGCCAGCAGCTTGTGGTTCGGCCGGACAGGGCAAGAAAAACTGTTTTTT.